The T cell receptor beta chain under discussion was sequenced for a study of T cells in Graves' hyperthyroidism and ophthalmopathy (dated by TCRdb to about 2019). Context from the whole study: Peripheral blood was sampled at the time of initial diagnosis, prior to any treatment. A discovery cohort of around 98 patients, about 44 with Graves' ophthalmopathy and about 58 with stable Graves' hyperthyroidism, was used to find distinguishing TCR V-J signatures. Whether ophthalmopathy could be predicted prospectively was tested in an independent validation cohort made up of approximately 19 hyperthyroidism patients plus 17 patients who later progressed to ophthalmopathy. The 100 or so discovery patients were randomly split 7:3 into training and test sets. The study also compared thyroid tissue and blood T-cell repertoires from five or six Graves' hyperthyroidism patients. After blood sampling, hyperthyroidism patients were treated with methimazole at a starting dose of 30 mg daily, and ophthalmopathy patients were treated with high-dose intravenous methylprednisolone. According to the paper, TCR Vbeta CDR3 sequencing was carried out on 135 peripheral blood samples, which came from over 40 ophthalmopathy, roughly 75 hyperthyroidism and about 17 progressor patients.

A patient counted as having stable Graves' hyperthyroidism if no progression to ophthalmopathy occurred over 18 months of follow-up. Hyperthyroidism patients were newly diagnosed, with disease duration under 2 months, and aged 18 to 65 years. The study excluded patients with uncontrolled infections, other autoimmune diseases, pregnancy or lactation. Diagnoses relied on clinical symptoms, serum thyroxine and TRAb, thyroid ultrasound and orbital computed tomography. Ficoll-Paque density gradient centrifugation was used to isolate PBMCs from 8 to 10 ml of fresh peripheral blood. Trizol reagent was used to extract total RNA, and RNA quality was then checked on an Agilent 2100 Bioanalyzer. Cut back by 7 bases and 2 bases, the V and J ends lie 12 bases apart. The cysteine opens and the phenylalanine closes a CDR3 of 13 amino acids. Only the CDR3 portion is preserved as DNA: 39 bases, with reading frame beginning at the first base. CDR1 SNHLY and CDR2 FYNNEI are derived from the germline V gene.

What the authors observed across the whole study: In validation, the model predicted progression to ophthalmopathy with 55% to 71% sensitivity and less than 80% specificity, a median of roughly seven months before onset. Most expanded thyroid clonotypes (frequency above 0.001) were also detected in blood, suggesting blood repertoires may reflect thyroid immune responses. In cross-validation, a model built on a 13 V-J signature told ophthalmopathy apart from stable hyperthyroidism with over 85% sensitivity and about 81% specificity, and in testing the same model reached 80%/75%. Sample size was not statistically predetermined, and blinding of investigators to group allocation was not performed.

Amplification of TCR beta CDR3 regions was carried out from RNA transcripts. For the first round of RT-PCR on the TCR CDR3, the HTBI primer set was used together with the Qiagen OneStep RT-PCR kit. Libraries were constructed in a second round of multiplex PCR, after which size selection and purification were carried out. Libraries were sequenced paired-end with 100 bp reads on an Illumina HiSeq2000. Per the original workflow: Raw data were processed with SOAPnuke, discarding reads with adapters, uncalled bases, mean Phred below 15, or no exact constant-primer or identifier match. COPE v1.2.5 was used to merge high-quality paired reads, and clonotypes were defined as unique nucleotide sequences. MiTCR v1.1 was used to align clonotypes to the IMGT TRBV, TRBD and TRBJ reference segments. Only V-J combinations with frequency above 0.0001, covering about 99% of repertoires, were analysed. The TCS score was defined as F50 (clonal expansion) divided by E x V (chaos), with BLOSUM62-based TCRdist calculated between CDR3 peptides within each V-J. Welch's t-statistics and random forest reduced 514 V-J features to around 14, which were used in a naive Bayes classifier (R e1071). The raw public reads went through TCRdb reprocessing: fastp at Q25, MiXCR clone calling, in-frame beta chains kept. Under each unique CDR3 protein, matching rows form one entry showing the most common genes and DNA. It is TCRdb's table, rather than the study itself, that gives the V and J calls and clone size. The sample table lists about 350,000 distinct CDR3 sequences, over 11% of them with a count of one. The ten largest account for just under 25% of the sample.

This clonotype was detected many times. Its antigen is not yet known. No much larger clonotype is one base removed from it; base qualities were not supplied. The sequence is built from TRBV2 and TRBJ2-7; the D gene is not confidently resolved. The sample was blood. The TCR sequence derives from a woman in her 30s with Graves' hyperthyroidism. The nucleotides read TGTGCCAGCACCCCAGCCAGAACCTACGAGCAGTACTTC. The translation is CASTPARTYEQYF.